A selection of T cell receptor beta chains follows, all from one sample in a study of OX40 agonist ivuxolimab in advanced cancers. Some clones are missing from TCRdb's copy, which holds only in-frame ones; the method was immunoSEQ multiplex PCR. The table lists tens of thousands of clones, about nine tenths of them singletons, with 6.5% to 8.5% in the top ten. Sequencing used CD4+ or CD8+ T cells sorted from blood, obtained in a trial of the OX40 agonist ivuxolimab. Receptors originate from an adult with an advanced solid tumor such as melanoma, head and neck, liver or kidney cancer. CDR3s include the opening cysteine and the closing phenylalanine or tryptophan. The D gene is left open where the match is weak. The size of a clone is reported for some rows only, either as once, few or many, or as a class for expanded clones.

D: TRBD2
J: TRBJ2-5
size: .
V: TRBV2
CDR3: CASTGAGVVETQYF
DNA: TGTGCCAGCACCGGGGCGGGAGTGGTCGAGACCCAGTACTTC

D: .
J: TRBJ2-3
size: .
V: TRBV6-1
CDR3: CASSEGWAAQYF
DNA: TGTGCCAGCAGTGAAGGATGGGCAGCGCAGTATTTT

D: TRBD2
J: TRBJ2-1
size: .
V: TRBV12-5
CDR3: CASGWYSGSSYNEQFF
DNA: TGTGCTAGTGGTTGGTATAGCGGGAGCTCCTACAATGAGCAGTTCTTC

D: .
J: TRBJ2-1
size: .
V: TRBV29-1
CDR3: CSGSGLPYNEQFF
DNA: TGCAGCGGCTCAGGACTACCCTACAATGAGCAGTTCTTC

D: .
J: TRBJ2-3
size: .
V: TRBV11-2
CDR3: CASSLDLTDTQYF
DNA: TGTGCCAGCAGCTTAGATCTGACAGATACGCAGTATTTT

D: .
J: TRBJ2-7
size: .
V: TRBV7-9
CDR3: CASSPSGQGKYEQYF
DNA: TGTGCCAGCAGCCCGTCGGGCCAGGGGAAATACGAGCAGTACTTC

D: .
J: TRBJ2-7
size: .
V: TRBV6-5
CDR3: CASSYSPVSYEQYF
DNA: TGTGCCAGCAGTTACTCTCCAGTTTCCTACGAGCAGTACTTC

D: .
J: TRBJ2-1
size: .
V: TRBV11-2
CDR3: CASSSPYAGESEQFF
DNA: TGTGCCAGCAGCTCCCCTTATGCCGGGGAAAGTGAGCAGTTCTTC

D: .
J: TRBJ1-6
size: .
V: TRBV5-1
CDR3: CASSLTLITGTSYNSPLHF
DNA: TGCGCCAGCAGCTTGACCCTAATTACAGGGACCTCCTATAATTCACCCCTCCACTTT

D: TRBD1
J: TRBJ2-5
size: .
V: TRBV13
CDR3: CASSLRGQPIQETQYF
DNA: TGTGCCAGCAGCCTACGGGGACAGCCTATTCAAGAGACCCAGTACTTC

D: TRBD1
J: TRBJ1-5
size: once
V: TRBV10-2
CDR3: CASNTGGNQPQHF
DNA: TGCGCCAGCAATACAGGGGGCAATCAGCCCCAGCATTTT

D: .
J: TRBJ2-7
size: .
V: TRBV29-1
CDR3: CSVENQSPYEQYF
DNA: TGCAGCGTTGAAAACCAATCCCCCTACGAGCAGTACTTC

D: .
J: TRBJ1-1
size: .
V: TRBV6-1
CDR3: CASSERGGNTEAFF
DNA: TGTGCCAGCAGTGAAAGGGGGGGGAACACTGAAGCTTTCTTT

D: TRBD2
J: TRBJ2-3
size: .
V: TRBV7-9
CDR3: CASSLGSGTSTDTQYF
DNA: TGTGCCAGCAGCTTAGGTAGCGGGACTAGCACAGATACGCAGTATTTT

D: TRBD2
J: TRBJ2-2
size: .
V: TRBV19
CDR3: CASSVGLAGIGGELFF
DNA: TGTGCCAGTAGTGTTGGACTAGCGGGAATAGGCGGGGAGCTGTTTTTT

D: TRBD2
J: TRBJ2-3
size: .
V: TRBV5-4
CDR3: CASSLAVGGRRADTQYF
DNA: TGTGCCAGCAGCTTGGCGGTGGGAGGGCGTCGTGCAGATACGCAGTATTTT

D: TRBD2
J: TRBJ2-1
size: .
V: TRBV30
CDR3: CAWSKGEAGGSYNEQFF
DNA: TGTGCCTGGAGTAAGGGTGAAGCGGGAGGCTCCTACAATGAGCAGTTCTTC

D: .
J: TRBJ2-3
size: .
V: TRBV4-1
CDR3: CASSQEGLSDTQYF
DNA: TGCGCCAGCAGCCAAGAGGGCCTCTCAGATACGCAGTATTTT

D: .
J: TRBJ2-3
size: .
V: TRBV7-9
CDR3: CASSLGTSNTQYF
DNA: TGTGCCAGCAGCTTAGGGACAAGTAATACGCAGTATTTT

D: TRBD1
J: TRBJ2-7
size: once
V: TRBV28
CDR3: CASSLQQGTYEQYF
DNA: TGTGCCAGCAGTCTTCAACAGGGGACCTACGAGCAGTACTTC

D: TRBD2
J: TRBJ2-5
size: .
V: TRBV5-4
CDR3: CASLPGLGVQETQYF
DNA: TGTGCCAGCCTCCCGGGACTAGGGGTCCAAGAGACCCAGTACTTC

D: .
J: TRBJ2-3
size: .
V: TRBV15
CDR3: CATSRGRAESRVDTQYF
DNA: TGTGCCACCAGCAGAGGAAGGGCAGAGTCGCGGGTAGATACGCAGTATTTT

D: .
J: TRBJ1-2
size: .
V: TRBV7-2
CDR3: CASSYTGPYGYTF
DNA: TGTGCCAGCAGCTATACAGGGCCCTATGGCTACACCTTC

D: .
J: TRBJ1-6
size: .
V: TRBV14
CDR3: CASSQGQGTPMYF
DNA: TGTGCCAGCAGCCAAGGGCAGGGGACCCCGATGTACTTT

D: TRBD1
J: TRBJ1-4
size: .
V: TRBV4-1
CDR3: CASRGQGPLGAEKLFF
DNA: TGCGCCAGCAGGGGACAGGGCCCCCTAGGCGCTGAAAAACTGTTTTTT

D: .
J: TRBJ2-6
size: many
V: TRBV6-1
CDR3: CASSESPGSGANVLTF
DNA: TGTGCCAGCAGTGAATCCCCGGGGTCTGGGGCCAACGTCCTGACTTTC

D: TRBD1
J: TRBJ2-3
size: .
V: TRBV7-7
CDR3: CASSLGTGDTQYF
DNA: TGTGCTAGCAGCTTAGGGACAGGGGATACGCAGTATTTT

D: .
J: TRBJ2-1
size: few
V: TRBV7-8
CDR3: CASSPPITEKRGNEQFF
DNA: TGTGCCAGCAGCCCCCCCATCACGGAGAAAAGGGGTAATGAGCAGTTCTTC

D: .
J: TRBJ1-1
size: .
V: TRBV30
CDR3: CAWSVSGWAEAFF
DNA: TGTGCCTGGAGTGTTTCGGGATGGGCTGAAGCTTTCTTT

D: .
J: TRBJ2-7
size: few
V: TRBV19
CDR3: CASRNSYEQYF
DNA: TGTGCCAGTAGGAACAGCTACGAGCAGTACTTC

D: .
J: TRBJ2-5
size: .
V: TRBV4-1
CDR3: CASSHTTSPWETQYF
DNA: TGCGCCAGCAGCCATACTACTAGTCCTTGGGAGACCCAGTACTTC

D: TRBD1
J: TRBJ1-2
size: .
V: TRBV6-5
CDR3: CASSQTGDSYGYTF
DNA: TGTGCCAGCAGCCAGACAGGGGATAGCTATGGCTACACCTTC

D: .
J: TRBJ2-1
size: .
V: TRBV19
CDR3: CASSYRGGTYNEQFF
DNA: TGTGCCAGTAGTTACCGTGGCGGGACTTACAATGAGCAGTTCTTC

D: .
J: TRBJ1-1
size: .
V: TRBV7-8
CDR3: CASSWGGRRNTEAFF
DNA: TGTGCCAGCAGCTGGGGGGGGCGTAGGAACACTGAAGCTTTCTTT

D: TRBD1
J: TRBJ2-2
size: .
V: TRBV11-3
CDR3: CASSPGWRQGAAGELFF
DNA: TGTGCCAGCAGCCCTGGTTGGCGACAGGGGGCCGCCGGGGAGCTGTTTTTT

D: TRBD1
J: TRBJ2-2
size: .
V: TRBV5-1
CDR3: CASSLEGQGSNGELFF
DNA: TGCGCCAGCAGCTTGGAGGGACAGGGGAGTAACGGGGAGCTGTTTTTT

D: .
J: TRBJ2-7
size: .
V: TRBV15
CDR3: CATSPLGDISYEQYF
DNA: TGTGCCACCAGCCCCTTGGGGGACATCTCCTACGAGCAGTACTTC

D: .
J: TRBJ2-7
size: .
V: TRBV7-6
CDR3: CASSLGVSYEQYF
DNA: TGTGCCAGCTCCCTGGGGGTATCCTACGAGCAGTACTTC

D: .
J: TRBJ2-7
size: .
V: TRBV14
CDR3: CASSLGSEQYF
DNA: TGTGCCAGCAGCCTAGGTTCCGAGCAGTACTTC

D: .
J: TRBJ2-1
size: .
V: TRBV5-6
CDR3: CASSWADYNEQFF
DNA: TGTGCCAGCAGCTGGGCTGACTACAATGAGCAGTTCTTC

D: .
J: TRBJ1-1
size: few
V: TRBV15
CDR3: CATSDPRNAEAFF
DNA: TGTGCCACCAGCGACCCCAGGAACGCTGAAGCTTTCTTT

D: .
J: TRBJ2-7
size: .
V: TRBV29-1
CDR3: CSVGLASYEQYF
DNA: TGCAGCGTTGGTCTAGCTTCCTACGAGCAGTACTTC

D: .
J: TRBJ2-1
size: once
V: TRBV7-9
CDR3: CASNYGFEQFF
DNA: TGTGCCAGCAACTATGGGTTTGAGCAGTTCTTC

D: .
J: TRBJ2-7
size: .
V: TRBV7-9
CDR3: CASGPEKQYF
DNA: TGTGCCAGCGGACCGGAGAAACAGTACTTC